These T cell receptor beta chains were read from a single sample in a study of OX40 agonist ivuxolimab in advanced cancers. Clones were sequenced by immunoSEQ multiplex PCR, and TCRdb holds only the in-frame ones, with some missing. The sample yields around 150,000 clones, 94% seen once. The material sequenced was CD4+ or CD8+ T cells sorted from blood, taken in a trial of the OX40 agonist ivuxolimab. The source of these receptors is an adult with an advanced solid tumor such as melanoma, head and neck, liver or kidney cancer. The conserved cysteine and the conserved F or W are not part of the CDR3 here. Fields, in order: J gene, V gene, CDR3 length, CDR3 protein.

>TRBJ1-3|TRBV5-1|13
ASSRPGQGGNTIY
>TRBJ2-1|TRBV5-4|13
ASSPPSGSNNEQF
>TRBJ1-5|TRBV25-1|13
ASSDSRTGDQPQH
>TRBJ2-5|TRBV4-3|13
ASSQEAGGGETQY
>TRBJ2-5|TRBV5-4|14
ASSSRLAGGQETQY
>TRBJ1-1|TRBV7-2|14
ASSPWMGGTGTEAF
>TRBJ1-6|TRBV6-6|12
ASSRDGRNSPLH
>TRBJ2-2|TRBV18|11
ASQVLFPGELF
>TRBJ2-7|TRBV28|11
ASSSQGRDEQY
>TRBJ2-5|TRBV4-1|13
ASSHNRLPKETQY
>TRBJ1-1|TRBV28|13
ASTVVQTMNTEAF
>TRBJ1-2|TRBV5-1|12
ASSLGGVNYGYT
>TRBJ2-5|TRBV5-1|12
ASSFPEAVETQY
>TRBJ1-2|TRBV7-9|15
ASSFSGGTAENYGYT
>TRBJ2-1|TRBV30|8
AWLRNEQF
>TRBJ2-3|TRBV5-6|11
ASSLDRADTQY
>TRBJ1-3|TRBV10-3|10
AMGTAGNTIY
>TRBJ2-1|TRBV19|14
ASSPLGSSRYNEQF
>TRBJ1-6|TRBV5-4|14
ASTLGGGAQGSPLH
>TRBJ1-3|TRBV2|12
ASSAPGGGNTIY
>TRBJ2-7|TRBV5-1|12
ASSLLGQAYEQY
>TRBJ2-7|TRBV6-4|14
ASSATGLAGRNEQY
>TRBJ1-1|TRBV4-1|15
ASSQDRWDRGNTEAF
>TRBJ1-2|TRBV29-1|10
SVAQEGYGYT
>TRBJ1-4|TRBV29-1|12
SVLRGGANEKLF
>TRBJ1-1|TRBV19|13
ASSIVSFGAPEAF
>TRBJ2-7|TRBV15|9
ATSRNPEQY
>TRBJ1-5|TRBV28|14
ASSLLGQGVNQPQH
>TRBJ2-1|TRBV9|13
ASSGPGLADNEQF
>TRBJ2-7|TRBV11-2|15
ASSLVGTARGSYEQY
>TRBJ2-6|TRBV6-1|14
ASSDRARSGANVLT
>TRBJ1-4|TRBV6-6|11
ASSFTTNEKLF
>TRBJ2-4|TRBV7-9|10
ASSLAENIQY
>TRBJ2-3|TRBV18|15
ASSPPQGAIITDTQY
>TRBJ1-2|TRBV4-3|18
ASSQAGLPGQRAANYGYT
>TRBJ2-1|TRBV25-1|11
ASSERRVGKQF
>TRBJ1-1|TRBV5-6|13
ASSRGAGMNTEAF
>TRBJ1-2|TRBV6-5|13
ASSYVGGSNYGYT
>TRBJ1-5|TRBV6-5|13
ASSPTGAGNQPQH
>TRBJ2-1|TRBV7-2|14
ASSLRPPMGYNEQF
>TRBJ2-7|TRBV11-2|14
ASSPRTSGRPDEQY
>TRBJ2-2|TRBV6-4|13
ASSARTGRRGELF